What follows is one T cell receptor (beta chain) and its context. The sample originates from a study of technical replicates of blood from a handful of donors. Generated by immunoSEQ multiplex PCR, the TCRdb table keeps only in-frame clones and is missing some. This sample has 80,000 to 90,000 clones, with 90% to 95% found just once. Trimming shortened V by 3 bases and J by 4 bases, and 9 bases separated the two germline ends. CDR1 and CDR2 (germline): SNHLY, FYNNEI. This CDR3 comprises 13 residues. J is TRBJ1-2 and V is TRBV2; D gene unclear. The TCR originated in a human donor in good health. Sequencing input: T cells isolated from PBMCs. CDR3 DNA: TGTGCCAGCAGTGAGAGAGAACCCTATGGCTACACCTTC. It specifies CASSEREPYGYTF.